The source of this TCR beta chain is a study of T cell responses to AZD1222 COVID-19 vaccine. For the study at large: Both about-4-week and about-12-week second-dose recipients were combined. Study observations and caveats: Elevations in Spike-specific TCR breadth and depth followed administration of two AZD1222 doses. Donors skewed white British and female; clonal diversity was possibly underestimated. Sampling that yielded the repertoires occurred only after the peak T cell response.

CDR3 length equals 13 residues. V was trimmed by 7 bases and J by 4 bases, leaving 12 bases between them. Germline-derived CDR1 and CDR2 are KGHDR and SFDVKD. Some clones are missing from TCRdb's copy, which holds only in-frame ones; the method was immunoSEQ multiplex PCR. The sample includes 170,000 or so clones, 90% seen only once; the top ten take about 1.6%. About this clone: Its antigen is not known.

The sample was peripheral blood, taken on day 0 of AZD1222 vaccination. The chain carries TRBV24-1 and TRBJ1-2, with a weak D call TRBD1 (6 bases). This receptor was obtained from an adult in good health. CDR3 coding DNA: TGTGCCACCAGCCCGACAGGTGCCTATGGCTACACCTTC. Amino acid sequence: CATSPTGAYGYTF.